This T cell receptor beta chain comes out of a study of cytomegalovirus exposure and HLA in healthy donors. PCR amplification relied on 60 Vbeta primers (plus 13 Jbeta primers). Produced via immunoSEQ multiplex PCR; TCRdb's table is partial and in-frame only. The sample consists of about 180,000 clones, 70% to 80% of them appearing once. Trimming pared 0 bases from V and 2 bases from J, leaving 11 bases between. The CDR3 consists of 15 residues. Germline V gene data show CDR1 as SGHRS and CDR2 as YFSETQ. Sample: PBMCs. The chain combines TRBV5-1 with TRBJ2-5, with D perhaps TRBD2 (6 bases). The source is a man aged 18 to 30 in good health and CMV-seronegative. The CDR3 DNA reads as TGCGCCAGCAGCTTGGGGCCAGCGGGTCAAGAGACCCAGTACTTC. Its protein is CASSLGPAGQETQYF.